Described below is a single T cell receptor (beta chain) sequence and its context. This specimen comes from a study of blood T cell repertoires in COVID-19. Study details: Both acute and convalescent COVID-19 samples were obtained from the United States, Italy and Spain. In each case, the material was cDNA or gDNA derived from T cells, B-cell-depleted T cells, or PBMCs.

Generated by immunoSEQ multiplex PCR, the TCRdb table keeps only in-frame clones and is missing some. Of 59,000 or so clones listed, 81% are singletons. The TCR originated in a woman of 80 years or more with active or convalescent COVID-19. The specimen was peripheral blood.

The CDR3 nucleotides are TGCAGCTTGGGAAACAGGGGAGACACAGATACGCAGTATTTT. This gives the protein CSLGNRGDTDTQYF. This rearrangement joins TRBV29-1 to TRBJ2-3, with 7 bases aligning to TRBD1. Unmatched junction bases numbered 10, after V lost 8 bases and J lost 2 bases. Germline CDR1 reads SQVTM; CDR2 reads ANQGSEA. The length of the CDR3 is 14 residues.